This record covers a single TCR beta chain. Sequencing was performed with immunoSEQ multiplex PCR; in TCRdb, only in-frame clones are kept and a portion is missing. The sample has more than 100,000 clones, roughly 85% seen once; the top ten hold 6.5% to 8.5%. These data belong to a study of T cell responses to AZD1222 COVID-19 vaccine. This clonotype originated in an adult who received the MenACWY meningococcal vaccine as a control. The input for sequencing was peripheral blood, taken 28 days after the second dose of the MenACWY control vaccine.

CDR3 sequence: CASSPQAAGELFF. Here the CDR3 DNA reads TGTGCCAGCTCACCACAAGCCGCCGGGGAGCTGTTTTTT. J is TRBJ2-2 and V is TRBV18; no clear D gene. The CDR3 has 13 residues. The V end lost 1 base, the J end lost 6 bases, and 6 bases lay between the germline ends. CDR1 is KGHSH and CDR2 is LQKENI in the germline V gene.